These T cell receptor beta chains were read from a single sample in a study of cytomegalovirus exposure and HLA in healthy donors. Data came from immunoSEQ multiplex PCR; TCRdb stores just in-frame clones and leaves some out. The sample holds about 140,000 clones; about four fifths are singletons and the top ten take about 3.4%. The sample comprised PBMCs. These receptors were obtained from a female donor in good health and CMV-seronegative. Each CDR3 is given with its conserved first and last residue. The D gene is left open where the match is weak. Clone size is shown for a subset of rows, as once, few, many or a class of expanded clone.

d_call	clone_size	v_call	j_call	cdr3_nt	cdr3_aa
TRBD2	-	TRBV5-4	TRBJ2-1	TGTGCCAGCAACTCCGGGACTAGCGGGAGCAATGAGCAGTTCTTC	CASNSGTSGSNEQFF
TRBD2	-	TRBV10-2	TRBJ2-3	TGCGCCAGCAGTGAAGGAAGCGGGGCACCTCTGTATTTT	CASSEGSGAPLYF
TRBD2	-	TRBV30	TRBJ2-1	TGTGCCTGGAGTCCCACTAGCGATGAGCAGTTCTTC	CAWSPTSDEQFF
TRBD1	-	TRBV6-6	TRBJ2-5	TGTGCCAGCCGTACCCGGTCAGGGACAGGGGATAAGGGGCAGTACTTC	CASRTRSGTGDKGQYF
-	few	TRBV7-8	TRBJ1-2	TGTGCCAGCAGCCCTGGTGGGGGCTGGGGTGGCTACACCTTC	CASSPGGGWGGYTF
TRBD1	-	TRBV18	TRBJ2-5	TGTGCCAGCTCACTCCGGGACAGGAAAGAGACCCAGTACTTC	CASSLRDRKETQYF
-	-	TRBV18	TRBJ2-5	TGTGCCAGCTCACCAGGACTGGGGCAAGAGACCCAGTACTTC	CASSPGLGQETQYF
-	-	TRBV7-3	TRBJ2-1	TGTGCCAGCAGCCTGGGGGGAGGTGAGCAGTTCTTC	CASSLGGGEQFF
TRBD1	-	TRBV28	TRBJ2-2	TGTGCCAGCAGTTTAATGGGACAGGGAACCGGGGAGCTGTTTTTT	CASSLMGQGTGELFF
TRBD1	-	TRBV9	TRBJ2-7	TGTGCCAGCAGCGTAGATGGCACAGGGGGCGTCGACGAGCAGTACTTC	CASSVDGTGGVDEQYF
TRBD1	-	TRBV28	TRBJ1-6	TGTGCCAGCAGCAGACAGGGGGCTTATTCACCCCTCCACTTT	CASSRQGAYSPLHF
TRBD2	-	TRBV9	TRBJ2-2	TGTGCCAGCAGCGTAGAGTGGACTAGCGACAACACCGGGGAGCTGTTTTTT	CASSVEWTSDNTGELFF
-	-	TRBV9	TRBJ2-1	TGTGCCAGCACTGACAGCCTAAGCTCCTACAATGAGCAGTTCTTC	CASTDSLSSYNEQFF
TRBD1	-	TRBV6-6	TRBJ2-1	TGTGCCACCGTCCCTAAAGGAGGGCCAGGGGGCCATGAGCAGTTCTTC	CATVPKGGPGGHEQFF
-	-	TRBV15	TRBJ2-3	TGTGCCACCAGCAGAGCAAGCACAGATACGCAGTATTTT	CATSRASTDTQYF
-	few	TRBV6-5	TRBJ1-2	TGTGCCAGCAGTTGGGGAGATGGCTACACCTTC	CASSWGDGYTF
TRBD2	-	TRBV9	TRBJ2-1	TGTGCCAGCAGCGTATTCCTAGCGGGAGGGGGTGAGCAGTTCTTC	CASSVFLAGGGEQFF
TRBD1	-	TRBV11-3	TRBJ2-5	TGTGCCAGCAGCTCCCTAACAGGGGTAGGCGAGACCCAGTACTTC	CASSSLTGVGETQYF
-	-	TRBV7-6	TRBJ1-3	TGTGCCAGCAGCTTAGCCCCCCCCACAACCCTCTCTGGAAACACCATATATTTT	CASSLAPPTTLSGNTIYF
-	once	TRBV5-5	TRBJ2-7	TGTGCCAGCAGCTTGGCCAGGGGACGCGACGAGCAGTACTTC	CASSLARGRDEQYF
-	-	TRBV15	TRBJ2-3	TGTGCCACCAGCAGACCAGGGGATCCCAGTCTCGTTGTTGCAGATACGCAGTATTTT	CATSRPGDPSLVVADTQYF
-	-	TRBV4-3	TRBJ2-7	TGCGCCAGCAGCCAAGGCGGGAACTCCTACGAGCAGTACTTC	CASSQGGNSYEQYF
TRBD2	few	TRBV30	TRBJ2-2	TGTGCCTGGAGTCCCACCGGGACTAGCGGGATATCCGGGGAGCTGTTTTTT	CAWSPTGTSGISGELFF
-	few	TRBV4-3	TRBJ1-1	TGCGCCAGCAGCCAAGATTTGGGGAGGGAAGCTTTCTTT	CASSQDLGREAFF
TRBD2	few	TRBV7-8	TRBJ2-2	TGTGCCAGCAGCCGGACTAGCGGGATGGGGAACACCGGGGAGCTGTTTTTT	CASSRTSGMGNTGELFF
-	-	TRBV25-1	TRBJ2-1	TGTGCCAGCTCCCGTGGGCGCTATGAGCAGTTCTTC	CASSRGRYEQFF
-	-	TRBV7-2	TRBJ2-7	TGTGCCAGCAGCTTATCTCCCTCCTACGAGCAGTACTTC	CASSLSPSYEQYF
-	-	TRBV9	TRBJ1-3	TGTGCCAGCAGCCCAGAATTCTCTGGAAACACCATATATTTT	CASSPEFSGNTIYF
-	many	TRBV15	TRBJ2-3	TGTGCCACCAGCGGTATAGCAGATACGCAGTATTTT	CATSGIADTQYF
-	-	TRBV5-6	TRBJ1-1	TGTGCCAGCAGCCTACAGGGCACCCGGGAAGCTTTCTTT	CASSLQGTREAFF
-	-	TRBV5-1	TRBJ2-1	TGCGCCAGCAGCGAGCGCGGGGATAAGAACAATGAGCAGTTCTTC	CASSERGDKNNEQFF
TRBD2	-	TRBV4-1	TRBJ2-7	TGCGCCAGCAGCCAGCCTACTAGCGGAACCTACGAGCAGTACTTC	CASSQPTSGTYEQYF
-	-	TRBV7-9	TRBJ2-1	TGTGCCAGCAGCTTGCTTCCGCGGGATGCGGGGCAGTTCTTC	CASSLLPRDAGQFF